The rows below give T cell receptor beta chains drawn from one sample of a study of shared clonotypes between healthy human individuals. Sequenced by immunoSEQ multiplex PCR; TCRdb stores in-frame clones only, minus some. The table records approximately 1,500,000 clones, 95% to 99% of them present only once. The material sequenced was naive CD4+ T cells sorted from blood. Receptors originate from a man aged 30 to 39 in good health. The CDR3 runs from the conserved cysteine through the conserved F or W. A D gene is named only where the DNA matches it firmly. Some rows have no size entry. The others give once, few or many, or a class for an expanded clone.

>TRBJ2-7|TRBD2|once|TRBV10-3
TGTGCCATCAAAGGGACTAGCGGGGAAGTGGAGCAGTACTTC
CAIKGTSGEVEQYF
>TRBJ2-3|TRBD2|NA|TRBV19
TGTGCCAGTAGGGACTTTAGCGGGCGCACAGATACGCAGTATTTT
CASRDFSGRTDTQYF
>TRBJ2-2|TRBD1|NA|TRBV30
TGTGCCTGGAGTGCATACCGCGCACCCCGTGGGACAGGGCGAACCGGGGAGCTGTTTTTT
CAWSAYRAPRGTGRTGELFF
>TRBJ2-1|NA|NA|TRBV7-2
TGTGCCAGCAGCCCCTCCGCCGGAGAGCAGTTCTTC
CASSPSAGEQFF
>TRBJ2-2|NA|NA|TRBV2
TGTGCCAGCAGTGAAATTGGAGGGGGCGCGTCGGAGAACACCGGGGAGCTGTTTTTT
CASSEIGGGASENTGELFF
>TRBJ2-5|NA|NA|TRBV21-1
TGTGCCAGCAGCAAAGTCGCCAGGAAAGAGACCCAGTACTTC
CASSKVARKETQYF
>TRBJ1-5|NA|NA|TRBV28
TGTGCCAGCATCCCGGGGGTTAATCAGCCCCAGCATTTT
CASIPGVNQPQHF
>TRBJ2-1|NA|NA|TRBV7-9
TGTGCCAGCAGCTTTGTAGCGGAAAGGGAGCAGTTCTTC
CASSFVAEREQFF
>TRBJ2-7|TRBD2|few|TRBV5-1
TGCGCCAGCAGCTTGGGACTAGCGACCTACGAGCAGTACTTC
CASSLGLATYEQYF
>TRBJ2-7|TRBD1|NA|TRBV14
TGTGCCAGCAGCCAAAACAGGGGGCCGCGGCGCGAGCAGTACTTC
CASSQNRGPRREQYF
>TRBJ2-1|TRBD1|once|TRBV5-1
TGCGCCAGCAGCTCCACCTCGGACAGGGCTGAGCAGTTCTTC
CASSSTSDRAEQFF
>TRBJ2-5|NA|NA|TRBV6-1
TGTGCCAGCAGCCCCTTAACTATCGGGGCAGAGACCCAGTACTTC
CASSPLTIGAETQYF
>TRBJ1-1|NA|NA|TRBV4-1
TGCGCCAGCAGCCAAGTCGAGGGTAGAAAAGCTTTCTTT
CASSQVEGRKAFF
>TRBJ2-2|TRBD2|NA|TRBV28
TGTGCCAGCAGTGATCCGGGACTAGCGGGGTGGGAGGGCACCGGGGAGCTGTTTTTT
CASSDPGLAGWEGTGELFF
>TRBJ2-3|NA|NA|TRBV18
TGTGCCAGCTCACCCTTAAGCACAGATACGCAGTATTTT
CASSPLSTDTQYF
>TRBJ2-7|NA|NA|TRBV21-1
TGTGCCAGCAGCAACACGGGACTAGCGGGTTTTAGCTCCTACGAGCAGTACTTC
CASSNTGLAGFSSYEQYF
>TRBJ1-1|NA|NA|TRBV29-1
TGCAGCGTTGGATGGAGGGGGGGTGAAGCTTTCTTT
CSVGWRGGEAFF
>TRBJ1-4|NA|NA|TRBV18
TGTGCCAGCTCAGTCCTCGACTCCGCAACTAATGAAAAACTGTTTTTT
CASSVLDSATNEKLFF
>TRBJ1-3|TRBD1|NA|TRBV30
TGTGCCTGCTCTTCGGGACAGGGACCAAACACCATATATTTT
CACSSGQGPNTIYF
>TRBJ2-7|TRBD2|NA|TRBV10-2
TGCGCCAGCAGTGACCCTATAGCGGGAGTTACGATCGCCGCCTACGAGCAGTACTTC
CASSDPIAGVTIAAYEQYF
>TRBJ2-7|NA|once|TRBV5-1
TGCGCCAGCAGCTTCGGGAGCCGCTCCTACGAGCAGTACTTC
CASSFGSRSYEQYF
>TRBJ2-3|NA|NA|TRBV5-1
TGCGCCAGCAGCTTCTATGGCACAGATACGCAGTATTTT
CASSFYGTDTQYF
>TRBJ2-3|TRBD2|NA|TRBV7-2
TGTGCCAGCAGATTTACCATAGCGGGGGGCACAGATACGCAGTATTTT
CASRFTIAGGTDTQYF
>TRBJ2-5|TRBD1|NA|TRBV5-5
TGTGCCAGCAGCACCGGACAGGGGATGGAGACCCAGTACTTC
CASSTGQGMETQYF
>TRBJ2-7|TRBD2|NA|TRBV6-5
TGTGCCAGCAGTTCCCGACTAGCGGGAGGCTGGGAGCAGTACTTC
CASSSRLAGGWEQYF
>TRBJ2-3|TRBD2|NA|TRBV9
TGTGCCAGCAGCGTGGCTAGCGGGCCATTTCCAGATACGCAGTATTTT
CASSVASGPFPDTQYF
>TRBJ2-1|NA|NA|TRBV6-5
TGTGCCAGCAGTTACGGGAAACCCCACTACAATGAGCAGTTCTTC
CASSYGKPHYNEQFF
>TRBJ1-5|TRBD1|once|TRBV6-1
TGTGCCAGCAGTGAAACAGGGGCGGTTCAGCCCCAGCATTTT
CASSETGAVQPQHF
>TRBJ1-5|TRBD1|NA|TRBV10-3
TGTGCCATCCAGGGGGTGAATCAGCCCCAGCATTTT
CAIQGVNQPQHF
>TRBJ1-2|NA|NA|TRBV5-1
TGCGCCAGCAGCTTGGTAGGGACGTATGGCTACACCTTC
CASSLVGTYGYTF
>TRBJ1-5|NA|NA|TRBV19
TGTGCCAGTAGTACCGGACAGTATAGCAATCAGCCCCAGCATTTT
CASSTGQYSNQPQHF
>TRBJ2-2|NA|NA|TRBV4-3
TGCGCCAGCAGCCAAGCGTTCCAGGGACGCACCGGGGAGCTGTTTTTT
CASSQAFQGRTGELFF
>TRBJ1-1|TRBD1|NA|TRBV2
TGTGCCAGCAGTGTGACAGGGGGAGACACTGAAGCTTTCTTT
CASSVTGGDTEAFF
>TRBJ2-1|NA|NA|TRBV5-1
TGCGCCAGCAGCTTGGAGGCGGCTATCTCGAACAATGAGCAGTTCTTC
CASSLEAAISNNEQFF
>TRBJ2-5|TRBD1|NA|TRBV5-1
TGCGCCAGCAGCTTCGGGACAGATCAAGAGACCCAGTACTTC
CASSFGTDQETQYF
>TRBJ2-3|NA|once|TRBV14
TGTGCCAGCAGCCCCTTACCGGGAGTAGATACGCAGTATTTT
CASSPLPGVDTQYF
>TRBJ2-7|NA|NA|TRBV11-2
TGTGCCAGCAGCCAACAGGTGCCGGAGTTGAGGGGCGAGCAGTACTTC
CASSQQVPELRGEQYF
>TRBJ2-1|TRBD2|NA|TRBV2
TGTGCCAGCTGGCTAGCGGGAGGGCCCTCCTACAATGAGCAGTTCTTC
CASWLAGGPSYNEQFF
>TRBJ2-1|NA|NA|TRBV18
TGTGCCAGCTCACCCGTGGCCTACAATGAGCAGTTCTTC
CASSPVAYNEQFF
>TRBJ2-1|NA|NA|TRBV7-9
TGTGCCAGCAGCTTAGCCGATGAGCAGTTCTTC
CASSLADEQFF